This T cell receptor (beta chain) was captured by sequencing in a study of blood T cell repertoires in COVID-19. Overall study context: PBMCs, B-cell-depleted T cells, or T cells were the source of the cDNA or gDNA that made up the material.

Authors' analysis steps: By means of reference gene primer amplification, nucleated cell counts were estimated. Measured with immunoSEQ multiplex PCR; TCRdb has only the in-frame clones, and not every one. The V and J calls and clone size are taken from that table; D and trimming were inferred from the DNA. The repertoire has about 300,000 clones, about 89% of them found once; the top ten carry around 6.6%. This clone was recorded once. After removal of 6 bases from V and 7 bases from J, the junction contained 10 bases not matched to a gene. Germline values: CDR1 LNHDA, CDR2 SQIVND (reference sequence). The CDR3 sequence is 14 residues long.

Sequenced: peripheral blood. The V call is TRBV19, the J call TRBJ1-1; TRBD1 agrees at 8 bases. The TCR comes from a man aged 18 to 35 who had recovered from COVID-19. CDR3 DNA: TGTGCCAGTAGGAAGACAGGGGAGGTGTATGAAGCTTTCTTT. Its translation: CASRKTGEVYEAFF.